The rows below give T cell receptor beta chains drawn from one sample of a study of Graves' ophthalmopathy and Graves' hyperthyroidism. TCRdb processed the multiplex PCR reads anew with MiXCR; each CDR3 protein has one entry. The sample contains approximately 700,000 distinct CDR3 sequences, roughly two fifths of which appear only once. The specimen was peripheral blood. The receptors come from an adult man with Graves' ophthalmopathy. The CDR3 runs from the conserved cysteine through the conserved F or W. Fields, in order: clone size, D gene, J gene, CDR3 length, V gene, CDR3 DNA, CDR3 protein. D genes are given only for firm matches. Where a row states a size, it is once, few, many or the class of an expanded clone; other rows omit it.

size: .; D: TRBD1; J: TRBJ2-7; length: 15; V: TRBV2; DNA: TGTGCCAGCAGGCGAACCGGGACAGGGAACTACGAGCAGTACTTC; CDR3: CASRRTGTGNYEQYF
size: few; D: .; J: TRBJ2-2; length: 14; V: TRBV19; DNA: TGTGCCAGTAGACAGGGCGGTCGCACCGGGGAGCTGTTTTTT; CDR3: CASRQGGRTGELFF
size: once; D: .; J: TRBJ1-4; length: 15; V: TRBV7-3; DNA: TGTGCCAGCAGCCTGGGAAAGGGGATCAATGAAAAACTGTTTTTT; CDR3: CASSLGKGINEKLFF
size: few; D: TRBD2; J: TRBJ2-7; length: 15; V: TRBV7-9; DNA: TGTGCCAGCTCACCAGCAAGGACTAGCTCTTTCGAGCAGTACTTC; CDR3: CASSPARTSSFEQYF
size: few; D: .; J: TRBJ2-2; length: 13; V: TRBV20-1; DNA: TGCAGTGCTTCGGGCCCAAACACCGGGGAGCTGTTTTTT; CDR3: CSASGPNTGELFF
size: once; D: TRBD1; J: TRBJ2-7; length: 19; V: TRBV10-3; DNA: TGTGCCAGCATAAACCTCCGGCCAGGGGGCCTGCAGAACTCCTACGAGCAGTACTTC; CDR3: CASINLRPGGLQNSYEQYF
size: .; D: .; J: TRBJ1-2; length: 14; V: TRBV7-2; DNA: TGTGCCAGCAGCTTAATCGGGCTGGACTATGGCTACACCTTC; CDR3: CASSLIGLDYGYTF
size: .; D: .; J: TRBJ1-1; length: 13; V: TRBV12-5; DNA: TGTGCCACCGCCCGGGACATGAACACTGAAGCTTTCTTT; CDR3: CATARDMNTEAFF
size: .; D: .; J: TRBJ2-2; length: 13; V: TRBV29-1; DNA: TGCAGCGTTTCTACAATAAACACCGGGGAGCTGTTTTTT; CDR3: CSVSTINTGELFF
size: many; D: TRBD1; J: TRBJ1-5; length: 15; V: TRBV19; DNA: TGTGCCAGTAGTAGCCCGGACAGGCATAATCAGCCCCAGCATTTT; CDR3: CASSSPDRHNQPQHF
size: .; D: .; J: TRBJ1-5; length: 13; V: TRBV11-1; DNA: TGTGCCTGGAGCAGGAGGGAGAGTGGGCCCCAGCATTTT; CDR3: CAWSRRESGPQHF
size: .; D: .; J: TRBJ1-5; length: 16; V: TRBV15; DNA: TGTGCCACCTATAATGCAGGGGTGGGTCTCGATCAGCCCCAGCATTTT; CDR3: CATYNAGVGLDQPQHF
size: .; D: TRBD1; J: TRBJ1-5; length: 18; V: TRBV7-2; DNA: TGTGCCAGCAGCTCGGAGCAGGGGGCTCTGTATAGCAATCAGCCCCAGCATTTT; CDR3: CASSSEQGALYSNQPQHF
size: .; D: .; J: TRBJ1-1; length: 14; V: TRBV7-2; DNA: TGTGCCAGCAGCCCCCCGGGAGGGAAGACTGAAGCTTTCTTT; CDR3: CASSPPGGKTEAFF
size: once; D: .; J: TRBJ2-2; length: 15; V: TRBV7-9; DNA: TGTGCCAGCAGTTTATTCGCCGTGAACACCGGGGAGCTGTTTTTT; CDR3: CASSLFAVNTGELFF
size: once; D: TRBD1; J: TRBJ1-1; length: 16; V: TRBV7-9; DNA: TGTGCCAGCAGCTTGGGACAGGGGGTGATGAACACTGAAGCTTCCTTT; CDR3: CASSLGQGVMNTEASF
size: few; D: .; J: TRBJ2-7; length: 14; V: TRBV14; DNA: TGTGCCAGCAGCCGACCGGGACTGGGCGGCGAGCAGTACTTC; CDR3: CASSRPGLGGEQYF
size: few; D: .; J: TRBJ1-2; length: 9; V: TRBV20-1; DNA: TGCAGTGCGCGGACTGGAAACACCTTC; CDR3: CSARTGNTF
size: .; D: TRBD1; J: TRBJ1-4; length: 14; V: TRBV20-1; DNA: TGCAGTGCGATACAAGGGGGCGCTTTTGAAAAACTGTTTTTT; CDR3: CSAIQGGAFEKLFF
size: few; D: .; J: TRBJ1-1; length: 17; V: TRBV5-1; DNA: TGCGCCAGCAGCTTGGGGGTTTCGGCGGGACGGGACACTGAAGCTTTCTTT; CDR3: CASSLGVSAGRDTEAFF
size: .; D: .; J: TRBJ2-5; length: 16; V: TRBV19; DNA: TGTGCCAGCAGTCCCCATAGGCTAGCCCGAGAAGAGACCCAGTACTTC; CDR3: CASSPHRLAREETQYF
size: .; D: .; J: TRBJ1-2; length: 14; V: TRBV25-1; DNA: TGTGCCAGCAGTTACTCGATTTCCCGGACGGGCAACACCTTC; CDR3: CASSYSISRTGNTF
size: .; D: .; J: TRBJ2-3; length: 12; V: TRBV10-3; DNA: TGTGCCACCAACCGGAGGGCAGATACGCAGTATTTT; CDR3: CATNRRADTQYF
size: .; D: .; J: TRBJ2-5; length: 13; V: TRBV20-1; DNA: TGCAGTCCCCGTCGGGGAGGTCAGGAGACCCAGTACTTC; CDR3: CSPRRGGQETQYF
size: once; D: .; J: TRBJ2-7; length: 16; V: TRBV15; DNA: TGTGCCACCAGCAGAGATCGGGGGGCAGGGTCCCACGAGCAGTACTTC; CDR3: CATSRDRGAGSHEQYF
size: .; D: TRBD2; J: TRBJ2-2; length: 17; V: TRBV20-1; DNA: TGCAGTGCTAGAGGTGGTAGCGGGAGTGCGAACACCGGGGAGCTGTTTTTT; CDR3: CSARGGSGSANTGELFF
size: .; D: .; J: TRBJ1-1; length: 12; V: TRBV25-1; DNA: TGTGCCAGCAGTGAACAGGGGATTGAAGCTTTCTTT; CDR3: CASSEQGIEAFF
size: few; D: .; J: TRBJ1-2; length: 12; V: TRBV10-3; DNA: TGTGCCAGCAGTGAAGGGGGGACCGGCTACACCTTC; CDR3: CASSEGGTGYTF
size: .; D: .; J: TRBJ2-7; length: 17; V: TRBV5-1; DNA: TGCGCCAGCAGCTTGGTGAGTAGCAGGGCGAACTCCTACGAGCAGTACTTC; CDR3: CASSLVSSRANSYEQYF